Here is one TCR beta chain with its context. This clonotype was detected ten times or more. Its antigen is currently not known. No quality values exist for individual bases; no much larger clone is one base distant. Amplification of TCR beta CDR3 regions was carried out from RNA transcripts. The TCR CDR3 was subjected to a first round of RT-PCR using the HTBI primer set and the Qiagen OneStep RT-PCR kit. Libraries were constructed in a second round of multiplex PCR, after which size selection and purification were performed. Paired-end sequencing of the libraries was performed with 100 bp reads on an Illumina HiSeq2000. Per the original workflow: SOAPnuke was used to process the raw data, throwing out any read that contained adapters or uncalled bases, had a mean Phred below 15, or lacked an exact constant-primer or identifier match. High-quality paired reads were merged with COPE v1.2.5, and unique nucleotide sequences were defined as clonotypes. MiTCR v1.1 was used to align the clonotypes against IMGT TRBV, TRBD and TRBJ reference segments. Only V-J combinations with frequency above 0.0001, covering 99% to 99.2% of repertoires, were analysed. A TCS score was defined as the ratio between F50 (clonal expansion) and ExV (chaos), using BLOSUM62-based TCRdist between CDR3 peptides within each V-J. Welch's t-statistics and random forest reduced 450 to 600 V-J features to around 14, which were used in a naive Bayes classifier (R e1071). TCRdb applied fastp at Q25 and MiXCR to the public reads, then kept only in-frame beta chains. Every entry covers one CDR3 protein and lists the most common genes and DNA from its rows. The V and J calls come from TCRdb's annotation, not from the publication. The sample has some 420,000 distinct CDR3 sequences on record, about an eighth of them singletons. The ten largest account for 5.3% of the sample.

A patient counted as having stable Graves' hyperthyroidism if no progression to ophthalmopathy occurred over 18 months of follow-up. Hyperthyroidism patients were aged 18 to 65 years and newly diagnosed, with disease duration of less than 2 months. Exclusion was applied to patients with uncontrolled infections, other autoimmune diseases, pregnancy or lactation. Diagnoses were established on the basis of clinical symptoms, serum thyroxine and TRAb, thyroid ultrasound, and orbital computed tomography. PBMCs were separated from over 9 ml of fresh peripheral blood using Ficoll-Paque density gradient centrifugation. Total RNA was extracted using Trizol reagent, and RNA quality was assessed on an Agilent 2100 Bioanalyzer. The data originate from a study of T cells in Graves' hyperthyroidism and ophthalmopathy (dated by TCRdb to between 2017 and 2020). For context, the study as a whole: Peripheral blood samples were taken at the time of initial diagnosis, prior to any treatment. The 100 or so discovery patients were randomly divided into training and test sets at a 7:3 ratio. Prospective prediction of ophthalmopathy was tested in an independent validation cohort consisting of 18 hyperthyroidism patients and more than 15 patients who later progressed to ophthalmopathy. In about 6 Graves' hyperthyroidism patients, the study also compared T-cell repertoires from thyroid tissue with T-cell repertoires from blood. According to the paper, TCR Vbeta CDR3 sequencing was carried out on 135 peripheral blood samples, which came from around 43 ophthalmopathy, 70 to 80 hyperthyroidism and roughly 17 progressor patients. To identify distinguishing TCR V-J signatures, a discovery cohort of around 98 patients was used, comprising some 45 with Graves' ophthalmopathy and 57 with stable Graves' hyperthyroidism. After sampling, hyperthyroidism patients received methimazole starting at 30 mg daily, and ophthalmopathy patients received high-dose intravenous methylprednisolone.

Points the paper makes about the study in general: No statistical method was used to set the sample size in advance, and investigators knew the group allocation. In validation, the model predicted progression to ophthalmopathy with just under 71% sensitivity and less than 75% specificity, a median of 6.5 months before onset. Most expanded thyroid clonotypes (frequency above 0.001) were also found in blood, which suggests that blood repertoires may mirror thyroid immune responses. Ophthalmopathy was separated from stable hyperthyroidism by a 13 V-J signature model, with approximately 86% sensitivity and roughly 81% specificity obtained in cross-validation and 80%/75% obtained in testing.

V loses 7 bases, J loses 0 bases, and the germline ends lie 12 bases apart. CDR1 DFQATT and CDR2 SNEGSKA are derived from the germline V gene (reference sequence). Reading from cysteine to phenylalanine, the CDR3 counts 13 amino acids. The read is trimmed to its CDR3 DNA, 39 bases read in frame from base 1. Sequenced sample: blood. The sequence links TRBV20-1 to TRBJ2-5; the D element might be TRBD1 or TRBD2, as each aligns at 5 bases. The sequence came from a woman in her late teens or twenties with Graves' hyperthyroidism. The CDR3 amino acid sequence is: CSVPGLDQETQYF. Read as DNA, the sequence is TGCAGTGTCCCGGGGCTAGACCAAGAGACCCAGTACTTC.